A selection of T cell receptor beta chains follows, all from one sample in a study of blood T cell dynamics during melanoma immunotherapy. Method: immunoSEQ multiplex PCR; TCRdb's copy keeps in-frame clones and lacks some. Altogether about 15,000 clones are present, 70% to 90% being singletons, with the ten largest covering approximately 4.3%. The specimen was blood, collected from a patient treated with checkpoint blockade. The receptors here all came from a human donor with melanoma. Each CDR3 is given with its conserved first and last residue. A D gene is named only where the DNA matches it firmly. The listing skips clone size in some rows; elsewhere it reads once, few, many or a size class.

-	TRBV11-3	TRBJ1-1	few	TGTGCCAGCAGTTTTGGCTTGAACACTGAAGCTTTCTTT	CASSFGLNTEAFF
-	TRBV30	TRBJ2-7	-	TGTGCCTGGAGCGCAATAGGGACAACCGCGTACTTC	CAWSAIGTTAYF
-	TRBV25-1	TRBJ1-1	-	TGTGCCAGCGGTTCCAGGGTCGGGGGCACTGAAGCTTTCTTT	CASGSRVGGTEAFF
TRBD1	TRBV6-1	TRBJ2-7	once	TGTGCCAGCAGTGAGAGGACAGGCTCCTACGAGCAGTACTTC	CASSERTGSYEQYF
-	TRBV5-1	TRBJ2-5	few	TGCGCCAGCAGCTTGGCCGGGGGTGGAGCAGAGACCCAGTACTTC	CASSLAGGGAETQYF
-	TRBV29-1	TRBJ2-3	-	TGCAGCGTTGAAGATAGGGGCAGAGTCACAGATACGCAGTATTTT	CSVEDRGRVTDTQYF
-	TRBV5-1	TRBJ2-7	-	TGCGCCAGCAGCTTGGTGGGCAGCTACGAGCAGTACTTC	CASSLVGSYEQYF
-	TRBV7-9	TRBJ2-4	-	TGTGCCAGCAGCGCGATTGACATAATAGCCAAAAACATTCAGTACTTC	CASSAIDIIAKNIQYF
TRBD2	TRBV2	TRBJ2-3	-	TGTGCCAGCAGTGGACTAGCGGGGGGGCGTGGCACAGATACGCAGTATTTT	CASSGLAGGRGTDTQYF
-	TRBV6-1	TRBJ1-5	few	TGTGCCAGCTCGGCCAGGGAGTATCAGCCCCAGCATTTT	CASSAREYQPQHF
-	TRBV2	TRBJ1-6	-	TGTGCCAGCAGTACGGACAAGGTACCCTATTCACCCCTCCACTTT	CASSTDKVPYSPLHF
-	TRBV4-2	TRBJ2-4	-	TGTGCCAGCAGCCAAGATCCCAGGATCAACATTCAGTACTTC	CASSQDPRINIQYF
-	TRBV7-9	TRBJ2-7	-	TGTGCCAGCAGGGGGAATGGTTTGCAGTACTTC	CASRGNGLQYF
-	TRBV2	TRBJ1-6	few	TGTGCCAGCAAGATCGACGGGATCAATAATTCACCCCTCCACTTT	CASKIDGINNSPLHF
-	TRBV5-1	TRBJ2-5	-	TGCGCCAGCAGCTTGGCTGGGATAAGAGGGGAGACCCAGTACTTC	CASSLAGIRGETQYF
TRBD2	TRBV27	TRBJ2-1	-	TGTGCCAGCAGCAGGAGCGGGGTCTCCTACAATGAGCAGTTCTTC	CASSRSGVSYNEQFF
-	TRBV30	TRBJ1-6	-	TGTGCCTGGAGTGTACAAGGGGATTCACCCCTCCACTTT	CAWSVQGDSPLHF
-	TRBV7-9	TRBJ1-1	-	TGTGCCAGCAGCTTAGTTTCGGGTCGGTTGGGGGAAGCTTTCTTT	CASSLVSGRLGEAFF
-	TRBV10-3	TRBJ1-2	-	TGTGCCATCAGTGGGCTGAGGGGCGCCTTCGAAGGCTACACCTTC	CAISGLRGAFEGYTF
TRBD2	TRBV5-1	TRBJ2-2	-	TGCGCCAGCAGCTCCTCCAGCGGGGGGAGGGGCACCGGGGAGCTGTTTTTT	CASSSSSGGRGTGELFF
TRBD2	TRBV5-1	TRBJ2-2	-	TGCGCCAGCAGGTCTACTTGGAAGCGGGGGGGCCTTATTAGGAACACCGGGGAGCTGTTTTTT	CASRSTWKRGGLIRNTGELFF
-	TRBV4-1	TRBJ2-7	-	TGCGCCAGCAGCCTGGGACATCTTTCCTACGAGCAGTACTTC	CASSLGHLSYEQYF
TRBD2	TRBV6-5	TRBJ2-5	-	TGTGCCAGCAGCCCGGCCCTAGCGGGGAAAGAGACCCAGTACTTC	CASSPALAGKETQYF
-	TRBV7-2	TRBJ2-1	once	TGTGCCAGCCTTGACCCTCGAAATGTCTCCTACAATGAGCAGTTCTTC	CASLDPRNVSYNEQFF
-	TRBV9	TRBJ2-5	-	TGTGCCAGCAGCCCCGGGACTCGAGAGACCCAGTACTTC	CASSPGTRETQYF
-	TRBV2	TRBJ2-7	-	TGTGCCAGCAGTGTACCCACCTCCCCCTACGAGCAGTACTTC	CASSVPTSPYEQYF
TRBD1	TRBV4-1	TRBJ1-1	-	TGCGCCAGCAGCCAAGACGGGACAGACCTGAACACTGAAGCTTTCTTT	CASSQDGTDLNTEAFF
-	TRBV30	TRBJ1-2	-	TGTGCCTGGAGTGGAGGGGGGCCAACCGCCTTTTACACCTTC	CAWSGGGPTAFYTF
-	TRBV9	TRBJ1-1	few	TGTGCCAGCAGCGTACGGCTGGACCACACTGAAGCTTTCTTT	CASSVRLDHTEAFF
-	TRBV28	TRBJ1-2	-	TGTGCCAGCAGTTTAGACGTCGGGGGGGAGATAGGCTATGGCTACACCTTC	CASSLDVGGEIGYGYTF
TRBD1	TRBV11-1	TRBJ2-7	-	TGTGCCAGCAGCTTGGCAGGGGGCGCGTACGAGCAGTACTTC	CASSLAGGAYEQYF
-	TRBV30	TRBJ1-1	-	TGTGCCTGGAACGGTTGGGAGAACACTGAAGCTTTCTTT	CAWNGWENTEAFF
-	TRBV4-2	TRBJ1-2	-	TGTGCCAGCAGCAGGGTCCTGCGGCAAGGCAACTATGGCTACACCTTC	CASSRVLRQGNYGYTF
-	TRBV10-3	TRBJ1-1	-	TGTGCCTCAGGGGTTGCGGGAAACACTGAAGCTTTCTTT	CASGVAGNTEAFF
-	TRBV10-3	TRBJ2-7	-	TGTGCCATCAGTGATAACTCCTACGAGTCCTACGAGCAGTACTTC	CAISDNSYESYEQYF
-	TRBV9	TRBJ1-1	-	TGTGCCAGCAGCGTTCAGCCGACGAGTGCAATAGAAGCTTTCTTT	CASSVQPTSAIEAFF
TRBD1	TRBV7-8	TRBJ1-6	once	TGTGCCAGCAGCCGCCCTCGGACAGGCCGGGAATCACCCCTCCACTTT	CASSRPRTGRESPLHF
-	TRBV28	TRBJ2-3	once	TGTGCCAGCAGTCCGGAGCAGGGCACAGATACGCAGTATTTT	CASSPEQGTDTQYF
-	TRBV11-2	TRBJ1-2	-	TGTGCCAGCAGCTTTTCTGTAAACTATGGCTACACCTTC	CASSFSVNYGYTF
TRBD2	TRBV30	TRBJ2-2	-	TGTGCCTGGAGTGCGGGACTAGCGGGGGCGAACACCGGGGAGCTGTTTTTT	CAWSAGLAGANTGELFF
-	TRBV15	TRBJ1-2	few	TGTGCCACCAGCAGAGATCAGACAGGAGGGCCGGAGGGCTACACCTTC	CATSRDQTGGPEGYTF